The 18 T cell receptor beta chains in this list originate from one sample, sequenced in a study of cytomegalovirus exposure and HLA in healthy donors. 60 Vbeta and 13 Jbeta primers were used in PCR. Only in-frame clones appear in the TCRdb table, and some are missing; sequencing was by immunoSEQ multiplex PCR. The sample contains more than 65,000 clones, under 85% of which appear only once. The source material was PBMCs. Source of these receptors: a woman aged 55-70 years in good health and CMV-seropositive.

The J gene is TRBJ1-1, the V gene TRBV30; a possible D gene is TRBD1 (5 bases). Trimming stripped 8 bases from V and 5 bases from J, with 15 bases between. CDR1 GTSNPN and CDR2 SVGIG come from the germline V gene (reference sequence). The CDR3 is 12 amino acids. This chain's CDR3 is CARGHGGTEAFF. CDR3 sequence (DNA): TGTGCCCGAGGGCATGGGGGGACTGAAGCTTTCTTT.

The CDR3 DNA sequence: TGTGCCAGCTCACCTCCCCGGGACAGAATGAACACTGAAGCTTTCTTT. This sequence encodes CASSPPRDRMNTEAFF. This sequence joins TRBV18 and TRBJ1-1; 7 nucleotides align to TRBD1. Germline V lookup: CDR1 KGHSH, CDR2 LQKENI. The CDR3 spans 16 residues. Unmatched junction bases numbered 7, after V lost 3 bases and J lost 0 bases. Complete variable domain (other parts from reference TRBV18 and TRBJ1-1): NAGVMQNPRHLVRRRGQEARLRCSPMKGHSHVYWYRQLPEEGLKFMVYLQKENIIDESGMPKERFSAEFPKEGPSILRIQQVVRGDSAAYFCASSPPRDRMNTEAFFGQGTRLTVV.

This clone has only a few counts. This chain connects TRBV9 to TRBJ2-7, with unresolved D. V lost 3 bases to trimming and J lost 9 bases, with 10 bases between them. Looked up from germline, CDR1 is SGDLS and CDR2 is YYNGEE. The CDR3 is made up of 11 amino acids. In nucleotides, the CDR3 is TGTGCCAGCAGCGACCCCCTCGGGCAGTACTTC. Protein: CASSDPLGQYF.

The chain has TRBV6-5 and TRBJ1-2, with 9 bases matching TRBD1. The CDR3 is made up of 13 amino acids. Germline V gives CDR1 MNHEY, CDR2 SVGAGI. V trimming: 5 bases; J trimming: 8 bases; junction bases outside the gene matches: 6. The CDR3 loop is CASSDTGGWGYTF. CDR3 bases: TGTGCCAGCAGTGACACAGGGGGCTGGGGCTACACCTTC.

The chain joins TRBV9 to TRBJ2-2; D may be TRBD2 (6 bases). This CDR3 spans 14 amino acids. Germline CDR1 SGDLS, CDR2 YYNGEE. The germline V and J ends were trimmed by 6 bases and 3 bases, with 12 bases remaining between them. The CDR3 here is CASTFGGYTGELFF. For the CDR3, the DNA is TGTGCCAGCACCTTCGGAGGGTACACCGGGGAGCTGTTTTTT.

This chain connects TRBV30 to TRBJ1-2; TRBD1 matches 10 bases. Germline CDR1 GTSNPN, CDR2 SVGIG (reference sequence). Germline trimming cut 2 bases from V and 4 bases from J; bases unmatched to any gene: 1. The CDR3 has 13 amino acids. CDR3 in amino acids: CAWSRTGGYGYTF. The CDR3 nucleotides are TGTGCCTGGAGTCGGACAGGGGGCTATGGCTACACCTTC.

The chain employs TRBV6-6 and TRBJ2-7; 8 positions agree with TRBD1. The J segment lost 0 bases and the V segment lost 5 bases, leaving 3 bases of the junction unmatched. CDR3 length: 14 residues. Germline V gene data show CDR1 as MNHNY and CDR2 as SVGAGI (reference sequence). CDR3 in DNA: TGTGCCAGCAGTCGGACAGGGAGCTCCTACGAGCAGTACTTC. Residues: CASSRTGSSYEQYF.

The chain links TRBV29-1 to TRBJ1-1; 11 bases line up with TRBD1. Germline CDR1 SQVTM, CDR2 ANQGSEA. CDR3 length equals 16 residues. J lost 5 bases, V lost 0 bases, and 8 bases had no gene match. The CDR3 nucleotides read TGCAGCGTTGAAGATGGGGGACAGGGGGTAGTGACTGAAGCTTTCTTT. This translates into CSVEDGGQGVVTEAFF. The complete variable domain, with remaining parts taken from reference TRBV29-1 and TRBJ1-1, reads SAVISQKPSRDICQRGTSLTIQCQVDSQVTMMFWYRQQPGQSLTLIATANQGSEATYESGFVIDKFPISRPNLTFSTLTVSNMSPEDSSIYLCSVEDGGQGVVTEAFFGQGTRLTVV.

This clone appeared a few times. The chain couples TRBV25-1 to TRBJ1-1, with TRBD1 as a possible D gene (5 bases). Germline CDR1 reads MGHDK; CDR2 reads SYGVNS. Trimming stripped 1 base from V and 1 base from J, with 10 bases between. CDR3 size: 15 residues. The CDR3, as DNA: TGTGCCAGCAGTGAATGGGGGGGGAAGAACACTGAAGCTTTCTTT. Protein product: CASSEWGGKNTEAFF.

Note on this clone: No conserved phenylalanine or tryptophan ends this CDR3, so it is likely a read error. The V and J genes are TRBV7-9 and TRBJ1-2; TRBD1 aligns across 7 bases. The ends lost 1 base at V and 1 base at J; junction bases unmatched: 3. CDR3 size: 15 residues. Looked up from germline, CDR1 is SEHNR and CDR2 is FQNEAQ (reference sequence). Here the CDR3 reads CASSLEGALNYGYTL. CDR3 bases: TGTGCCAGCAGCTTAGAGGGGGCACTTAACTATGGCTACACCCTC.

This chain uses TRBV4-1 with TRBJ2-4, with 11 bases that match TRBD2. This CDR3 spans 17 amino acids. The germline V gene has CDR1 MGHRA and CDR2 YSYEKL. After removal of 2 bases from V and 0 bases from J, the junction contained 3 bases not matched to a gene. The DNA for the CDR3 is TGCGCCAGCAGCCAACCGGGACTAGCGGTAGCCAAAAACATTCAGTACTTC. This codes for CASSQPGLAVAKNIQYF.

DNA of the CDR3: TGTGCCAGTAGTCAACAGGGGCGAAAACTGTTTTTT. It yields the protein CASSQQGRKLFF. The chain is built from TRBV19 and TRBJ1-4; 7 nucleotides line up with TRBD1. Germline V gives CDR1 LNHDA, CDR2 SQIVND (reference sequence). J lost 10 bases, V lost 5 bases, and 4 bases had no gene match. The CDR3 is 12 amino acids.

There are a few counts of this clone. The rearrangement uses TRBV6-1 and TRBJ1-2; possible D gene TRBD1, 5 bases. Germline CDR1 reads MNHNS; CDR2 reads SASEGT. V was clipped by 1 base and J by 4 bases, with 16 bases between them. This CDR3 has 16 residues. The CDR3 DNA is TGTGCCAGCAGTGAAGGCGGGGCTGGCGCTATCTATGGCTACACCTTC. Translation: CASSEGGAGAIYGYTF.

The chain couples TRBV28 to TRBJ1-1; D not resolved. The V end lost 3 bases, the J end lost 0 bases, and 11 bases lay between the germline ends. CDR3 length equals 15 residues. The germline CDR1 and CDR2 sequences are MDHEN and SYDVKM. The CDR3 DNA reads as TGTGCCAGCAGTTTCGGAGGGTACATGAACACTGAAGCTTTCTTT. Translation gives CASSFGGYMNTEAFF.

V and J are TRBV6-6 and TRBJ1-5; no firm D call. Trimming cost V 2 bases and J 5 bases, with 7 bases left between them. Germline lookup yields CDR1 MNHNY and CDR2 SVGAGI (reference sequence). The length of the CDR3 is 13 residues. CDR3 region: CASSYGRDQPQHF. In DNA form, the CDR3 reads TGTGCCAGCAGTTACGGGAGGGATCAGCCCCAGCATTTT.

V is TRBV13 and J is TRBJ2-1; TRBD2 agrees at 13 bases. Germline CDR1 reads PRHDT; CDR2 reads FYEKMQ (reference sequence). V lost 3 bases to trimming and J lost 0 bases; unmatched junction nucleotides: 5. The length of the CDR3 is 18 residues. CDR3 DNA sequence: TGTGCCAGCAGCTTTCGGACTAGCGGGAGTCTCTCCTACAATGAGCAGTTCTTC. Encoded protein: CASSFRTSGSLSYNEQFF. Full variable domain (missing parts from reference TRBV13 and TRBJ2-1): AAGVIQSPRHLIKEKRETATLKCYPIPRHDTVYWYQQGPGQDPQFLISFYEKMQSDKGSIPDRFSAQQFSDYHSELNMSSLELGDSALYFCASSFRTSGSLSYNEQFFGPGTRLTVL.

This clone was counted between two and nine times. This chain uses TRBV10-2 with TRBJ1-1; TRBD1 matches at 7 bases. CDR1 is WSHSY and CDR2 is SAAADI in the germline V gene. V dropped 6 bases and J dropped 0; count of bases not matched to a gene: 4. The CDR3 runs to 14 residues. CDR3 sequence (DNA): TGCGCCAGCAGCTCACAGGGGTTGAACACTGAAGCTTTCTTT. As protein: CASSSQGLNTEAFF.

CDR3 protein: CASSQRQGEQETQYF. CDR3 sequence (DNA): TGTGCCAGCAGCCAGCGGCAGGGGGAACAAGAGACCCAGTACTTC. This chain links TRBV4-2 with TRBJ2-5; 7 bases line up with TRBD1. CDR1 LGHNA and CDR2 YNFKEQ come from the germline V gene. This CDR3 comprises 15 residues. Losses at the gene ends were 3 bases for V and 2 bases for J; bases not matched to a gene: 6.